These 11 T cell receptor beta chains were all obtained from the same sample, sequenced in a study of tumour-infiltrating T cells in Burkitt lymphoma. Produced via immunoSEQ multiplex PCR; TCRdb's table is partial and in-frame only. Of 4,900 or so clones in the sample, approximately 10% were seen once. The source material was tumor tissue. These TCRs come from a human donor with diffuse large B-cell lymphoma.

There are a few counts of this clone. The genes are TRBV5-1 and TRBJ2-7; TRBD2 is a possible D gene (6 bases). Looked up from germline, CDR1 is SGHRS and CDR2 is YFSETQ. Trimming pared 0 bases from V and 0 bases from J, leaving 16 bases between. CDR3 length: 17 amino acids. The CDR3 loop is CASSLGGAPPRSYEQYF. CDR3 coding DNA: TGCGCCAGCAGCTTGGGCGGGGCTCCTCCCCGCTCCTACGAGCAGTACTTC.

This clone was observed a few times. The chain carries TRBV5-6 and TRBJ2-7; D gene unclear. The germline V gene has CDR1 SGHDT and CDR2 YYEEEE. The CDR3 totals 13 residues. The ends were cut back, 0 bases at V and 3 bases at J, with 7 bases in the middle. The CDR3 nucleotides are TGTGCCAGCAGCTTGGACCCATACTACGAGCAGTACTTC. Residues: CASSLDPYYEQYF.

Of note for this clone: The junction and the germline gene differ at one end; a read error may be behind it. This chain's CDR3 is CASSGQTSSYNLPLHF. CDR3 bases: TGTGCCAGCAGTGGACAGACGAGCTCCTATAATTTACCCCTCCACTTT. The J gene is TRBJ1-6, the V gene TRBV27, with D possibly being TRBD1 (6 bases). The length of the CDR3 is 16 residues. Per the germline V gene, CDR1 is MNHEY and CDR2 is SMNVEV (reference sequence).

The chain has TRBV7-6 and TRBJ2-7; possibly TRBD2 for D (5 bases). Germline V gene lookup returns CDR1 SGHVS and CDR2 FNYEAQ. V shed 5 bases and J shed 2 bases, with 16 bases lying between them. The CDR3 is 15 amino acids. CDR3 nucleotides: TGTGCCAGCAGCCTGAAGAGCGGCGCCCCCTACGAGCAGTACTTC. Encoded protein: CASSLKSGAPYEQYF.

This sequence joins TRBV5-1 and TRBJ2-3; 8 nucleotides match TRBD2. This CDR3 is 17 amino acids long. CDR1 SGHRS and CDR2 YFSETQ come from the germline V gene. V shed 0 bases, J shed 4 bases, and the junction held 10 bases outside the gene matches. This CDR3 reads CASSLDPAGGLPDTQYF. The CDR3, as DNA: TGCGCCAGCAGCTTGGATCCGGCGGGGGGCCTTCCAGATACGCAGTATTTT.

This clone has only a few counts. The identical CDR3 is also encoded by other nucleotide sequences in the sample. The chain has TRBV7-9 and TRBJ2-2, with 7 bases aligning to TRBD1. V lost 5 bases, J lost 2 bases, and 5 bases stayed unmatched. The CDR3 length is 15 residues. CDR1 is SEHNR, CDR2 FQNEAQ, per germline (reference sequence). The CDR3 spells CASSPRDRNTGELFF. For the CDR3, the DNA is TGTGCCAGCAGCCCCCGGGACAGAAACACCGGGGAGCTGTTTTTT.

This clone was counted only a few times. V and J are TRBV4-2 and TRBJ2-3; D is unresolved. The CDR3 is made up of 15 amino acids. Germline V gives CDR1 LGHNA, CDR2 YNFKEQ. V was pared by 0 bases and J by 5 bases, with 12 bases between. CDR3 sequence reads: CASSQEVVLLDTQYF. CDR3 DNA sequence: TGTGCCAGCAGCCAAGAGGTCGTCCTCCTAGATACGCAGTATTTT.

The chain links TRBV2 to TRBJ1-6; maybe TRBD1 (5 bases). The V end was cut by 7 bases, the J end by 10 bases, with 17 bases between. Germline V gene data show CDR1 as SNHLY and CDR2 as FYNNEI. The CDR3 loop spans 14 amino acids. The CDR3 nucleotides read TGTGCCAGCAAAGGGTCCAGGGAAGGCTCACCCCTCCACTTT. Translated: CASKGSREGSPLHF.

This clone was seen only a few times. This sequence joins TRBV5-6 and TRBJ2-7; D ambiguous. The V and J ends lost 0 bases and 9 bases respectively, with 19 bases between them. The length of the CDR3 is 15 residues. CDR1 and CDR2 (germline): SGHDT, YYEEEE. The DNA of the CDR3 is TGTGCCAGCAGCTTGGAGGTCAGTCTCCCGGACGGGCAGTACTTC. Its protein is CASSLEVSLPDGQYF.

This clone was found a few times. The chain has TRBV29-1 and TRBJ2-5, with D possibly matching TRBD1 (6 bases). This CDR3 contains 14 residues. Germline CDR1 reads SQVTM; CDR2 reads ANQGSEA. V was shortened by 6 bases and J by 2 bases, with 16 bases between the two germline ends. CDR3 in amino acids: CSVVYRDGQETQYF. The CDR3, as DNA: TGCAGCGTCGTTTACAGGGACGGGCAAGAGACCCAGTACTTC.

This clone has more than one count but fewer than ten. The rearrangement uses TRBV5-5 and TRBJ2-5; D call uncertain. V dropped 1 base and J dropped 2 bases, with 12 bases sitting between them. Germline values: CDR1 SGHKS, CDR2 YYEKEE (reference sequence). The CDR3 contains 15 residues. CDR3 DNA: TGTGCCAGCAGCTTGTCGGCAGCTATTCAAGAGACCCAGTACTTC. This codes for CASSLSAAIQETQYF.